One and the same sample provided the 21 T cell receptor beta chains below, sequenced in a study of graft-versus-host responses after intestinal transplantation. Sequencing used immunoSEQ multiplex PCR; TCRdb keeps in-frame clones, though not all of them. This table has over 7,500 clones, 55% to 75% appearing once. Once graft tissue had been processed, intraepithelial and lamina propria lymphocytes were released. The sample consisted of ileum tissue, taken about 460 days after transplant. These receptors were obtained from a human patient who received an intestinal transplant, so some T cells may come from the graft donor.

This chain uses TRBV6-5 with TRBJ2-1; D remains unclear. Trimming stripped 8 bases from V and 3 bases from J, with 14 bases between. The V gene's germline CDR1 is MNHEY and CDR2 SVGAGI. There are 14 residues in the CDR3. As DNA, the CDR3 is TGTGCCAGCGCCTTTTCGACTGACTACAATGAGCAGTTCTTC. Translating gives CASAFSTDYNEQFF.

V and J are TRBV5-4 and TRBJ1-1; D call uncertain. The CDR3 is 12 amino acids. V gave up 2 bases and J gave up 3 bases, with 5 bases separating them. Germline assignment: CDR1 SGHNT and CDR2 YYREEE (reference sequence). In DNA, the CDR3 is TGTGCCAGCAGCTTTGCGGACACTGAAGCTTTCTTT. It codes for CASSFADTEAFF.

The V and J genes are TRBV28 and TRBJ1-5; 8 bases match TRBD1. Per germline, CDR1 MDHEN and CDR2 SYDVKM. J gave up 2 bases and V 2 bases, and 2 bases lay outside the gene matches. The CDR3 consists of 15 residues. CDR3 amino acids: CASSLQGAGNQPQHF. CDR3 DNA: TGTGCCAGCAGTTTACAGGGGGCAGGCAATCAGCCCCAGCATTTT.

The CDR3 sequence is CASSSDRGTGELFF. CDR3 DNA sequence: TGTGCCAGCAGCTCGGACAGGGGCACCGGGGAGCTGTTTTTT. V usage is TRBV27 and J usage is TRBJ2-2, with 9 bases lining up with TRBD1. Looked up from germline, CDR1 is MNHEY and CDR2 is SMNVEV (reference sequence). J lost 4 bases, V lost 6 bases, and 3 bases had no gene match. The CDR3 length is 14 residues.

This clone was counted a few times. V gene TRBV6-1 combines with J gene TRBJ1-2; D is ambiguous. This CDR3 spans 14 amino acids. Germline V lookup: CDR1 MNHNS, CDR2 SASEGT. The V end was cut by 1 base, the J end by 4 bases, with 10 bases between. The CDR3 region has the DNA TGTGCCAGCAGTGAAGAAACTTCCCCCTATGGCTACACCTTC. It encodes CASSEETSPYGYTF.

This chain connects TRBV4-2 to TRBJ1-5; 7 bases agree with TRBD1. Looked up from germline, CDR1 is LGHNA and CDR2 is YNFKEQ. This CDR3 contains 16 residues. Trimming took 1 base from V and 5 from J; bases not matched to a gene: 8. The CDR3 nucleotides read TGTGCCAGCAGCCAAGTGCCAGGGGGTCCCCATCAGCCCCAGCATTTT. Translating gives CASSQVPGGPHQPQHF.

This clone is labeled medium-sized (0.01 to 0.1%). The V and J genes are TRBV7-2 and TRBJ2-7; tentative D call: TRBD2 (7 bases). This CDR3 is built from 14 residues. CDR1 and CDR2 (germline): SGHTA, FQGNSA. Trimming pared 5 bases from V and 7 bases from J, leaving 18 bases between. Here the CDR3 DNA reads TGTGCCAGCAGCATAGGGGGGAGGGCCGGGGAGCAGTACTTC. This codes for CASSIGGRAGEQYF.

The gene calls are TRBV10-1 and TRBJ2-5; 9 positions match TRBD2. There are 18 residues in the CDR3. The J segment lost 2 bases and the V segment lost 7 bases, leaving 17 bases of the junction unmatched. CDR1 is WNHNN and CDR2 is SYGVQD in the germline V gene (reference sequence). The CDR3 sequence is CASTERGSGSHHQETQYF. Here the CDR3 DNA reads TGCGCCAGCACCGAGCGGGGTAGCGGGAGTCACCATCAAGAGACCCAGTACTTC.

This clone was seen more than once but under ten times. The chain combines TRBV7-3 with TRBJ1-2, with TRBD1 matching over 7 bases. The CDR3 has 15 amino acids. Germline V gives CDR1 SGHTA, CDR2 FQGTGA. The ends lost 5 bases at V and 0 bases at J; junction bases unmatched: 6. The chain's CDR3 is CASSPSGTANYGYTF. CDR3 coding DNA: TGTGCCAGCAGCCCCTCCGGGACAGCTAACTATGGCTACACCTTC.

V is TRBV27 and J is TRBJ1-4, with D hard to call. Germline V gene data show CDR1 as MNHEY and CDR2 as SMNVEV (reference sequence). CDR3 length: 13 residues. The V end was cut by 4 bases, the J end by 8 bases, with 11 bases between. CDR3 DNA sequence: TGTGCCAGCAGTTGGGCGATGGGAGAAAAACTGTTTTTT. As protein: CASSWAMGEKLFF.

With respect to this clone: The same CDR3 also results from other DNA sequences found in this sample. The CDR3 sequence is CASSLGLAGVTGELFF. CDR3 bases: TGTGCCAGCAGCCTCGGACTAGCGGGGGTCACCGGGGAGCTGTTTTTT. This sequence joins TRBV5-4 and TRBJ2-2; 13 nucleotides align to TRBD2. J gave up 4 bases and V 4 bases, and 4 bases lay outside the gene matches. There are 16 residues in the CDR3. CDR1 SGHNT and CDR2 YYREEE come from the germline V gene (reference sequence). The variable domain in full, completed from reference TRBV5-4 and TRBJ2-2, reads ETGVTQSPTHLIKTRGQQVTLRCSSQSGHNTVSWYQQALGQGPQFIFQYYREEENGRGNFPPRFSGLQFPNYSSELNVNALELDDSALYLCASSLGLAGVTGELFFGEGSRLTVL.

The table lists this clone with a count of one. The chain carries TRBV6-1 and TRBJ2-7, with 7 positions matching TRBD1. The CDR3 covers 15 residues. Germline trimming cut 2 bases from V and 3 bases from J; bases unmatched to any gene: 7. CDR1 is MNHNS, CDR2 SASEGT, per germline. DNA of the CDR3: TGTGCCAGCAGTGAAACCTCTTACAGGGGCTACGAGCAGTACGTC. This codes for CASSETSYRGYEQYV.

The chain uses TRBV5-1 and TRBJ2-3; D is undetermined. Trimming took 1 base from V and 6 from J, leaving 15 bases between them. This CDR3 has 15 residues. CDR1 and CDR2 (germline): SGHRS, YFSETQ. The CDR3 nucleotides read TGCGCCAGCAGCTTGTCCGATCCCCGAACGGATACGCAGTATTTT. Its protein is CASSLSDPRTDTQYF.

The rearrangement joins TRBV7-3 to TRBJ2-7, with 9 positions matching TRBD1. V shed 5 bases and J 0 bases; nucleotides not matched to a gene: 5. The CDR3 has 15 amino acids. Germline V gives CDR1 SGHTA, CDR2 FQGTGA. The CDR3 loop reads CASSLGQGNSYEQYV. Here the CDR3 DNA reads TGTGCCAGCAGCCTAGGACAGGGGAACTCCTACGAGCAGTACGTC.

The chain is built from TRBV6-6 and TRBJ2-7, with TRBD2 matching over 14 bases. Germline V gene lookup returns CDR1 MNHNY and CDR2 SVGAGI (reference sequence). This CDR3 has 16 amino acids. V lost 5 bases, J lost 6 bases, and 9 bases stayed unmatched. The CDR3 coding sequence is TGTGCCAGCAGTCGGCTGGGACTAGCGGGGGAAGGCGAGCAGTACGTC. Protein sequence: CASSRLGLAGEGEQYV.

The CDR3 DNA reads as TGTGCCAGCTGCAACAGGGGGAACACTGAAGCTTTCTTT. Translated, it gives CASCNRGNTEAFF. The rearrangement uses TRBV5-4 and TRBJ1-1; the match to TRBD1 covers 7 bases. V was pared by 7 bases and J by 1 base, with 4 bases of the junction left unmatched. This CDR3 has 13 amino acids. Germline V lookup: CDR1 SGHNT, CDR2 YYREEE (reference sequence).

This clone was found a few times. The chain combines TRBV7-9 with TRBJ1-1; D ambiguous. Trimming stripped 3 bases from V and 0 bases from J, with 17 bases between. CDR1 is SEHNR, CDR2 FQNEAQ, per germline (reference sequence). The CDR3 consists of 17 residues. DNA for the CDR3: TGTGCCAGCAGCTTGGTCGAGTCTGGGATAATGAACACTGAAGCTTTCTTT. Protein: CASSLVESGIMNTEAFF.

This sequence joins TRBV5-1 and TRBJ2-7; 11 nucleotides match TRBD2. V was pared by 2 bases and J by 0 bases, with 7 bases of the junction left unmatched. Germline assignment: CDR1 SGHRS and CDR2 YFSETQ. The CDR3 is 17 residues long. The CDR3 DNA reads as TGCGCCAGCAGCTTACCGCCGGGACTAGCGGACTCCTACGAGCAGTACTTC. Amino acid sequence: CASSLPPGLADSYEQYF.

The V call is TRBV27, the J call TRBJ2-7; D possibly uses TRBD1 or TRBD2 (6 bases each). Trimming removed 5 bases at V and 6 bases at J, with 14 bases between. Germline CDR1 MNHEY, CDR2 SMNVEV (reference sequence). The CDR3 is 13 residues long. In DNA, the CDR3 is TGTGCCAGCAGTCCGGGATCGGGGGCCGAGCAGTACTTC. Translating it yields CASSPGSGAEQYF.

This chain joins TRBV19 and TRBJ1-6; D not resolved. The CDR3 is 16 amino acids. The germline CDR1 and CDR2 sequences are LNHDA and SQIVND (reference sequence). Trimming left V 7 bases short and J 8 bases short, with 21 bases between. The CDR3 nucleotides read TGTGCCAGTAAGGGTGCGGTCTGGGATTACTATTCACCCCTCCACTTT. Translating it yields CASKGAVWDYYSPLHF.

The chain carries TRBV5-4 and TRBJ2-3, with 8 bases matching TRBD1. Trimming removed 5 bases from V and 4 bases from J; junction bases left unmatched: 9. The CDR3 is 15 amino acids. Germline CDR1 is SGHNT and CDR2 is YYREEE (reference sequence). The CDR3 protein is CASSSGQGFSDTQYF. In nucleotides, the CDR3 is TGTGCCAGCAGTTCCGGACAGGGCTTCTCAGATACGCAGTATTTT. The complete variable domain, with remaining parts taken from reference TRBV5-4 and TRBJ2-3, reads ETGVTQSPTHLIKTRGQQVTLRCSSQSGHNTVSWYQQALGQGPQFIFQYYREEENGRGNFPPRFSGLQFPNYSSELNVNALELDDSALYLCASSSGQGFSDTQYFGPGTRLTVL.